These T cell receptor beta chains were read from a single sample in a study of OX40 agonist ivuxolimab in advanced cancers. The protocol was immunoSEQ multiplex PCR, while the TCRdb copy is restricted to in-frame clones and leaves out a portion. Among approximately 100,000 clones listed, 70% to 90% were seen once. The sample here was CD4+ or CD8+ T cells sorted from blood, taken in a trial of the OX40 agonist ivuxolimab. Source of these receptors: an adult with an advanced solid tumor such as melanoma, head and neck, liver or kidney cancer. The CDR3 runs from the conserved cysteine through the conserved F or W. The D gene is left open where the match is weak. Not every row has a clone size; where given, it reads once, few, many or a size class.

V	D	J	size	DNA	CDR3
TRBV5-1	TRBD1	TRBJ2-3	-	TGCGCCAGCCGAACTTCCGGGACAGGAAGCACAGATACGCAGTATTTT	CASRTSGTGSTDTQYF
TRBV2	TRBD1	TRBJ1-5	-	TGTGCCAGCAGAGAAAGGACAGGGGTAGGGCCCCAGCATTTT	CASRERTGVGPQHF
TRBV19	-	TRBJ1-2	-	TGTGCCAGTACAGTATCCGGGGCGGGAGGCTACACCTTC	CASTVSGAGGYTF
TRBV30	-	TRBJ1-5	-	TGTGCCTGGAGCGACTACAGGGATCAGCCCCAGCATTTT	CAWSDYRDQPQHF
TRBV5-6	TRBD2	TRBJ2-7	-	TGTGCCAGCAGCTTTGGACTAGCGGGGGGCCTTTGGGAGCAGTACTTC	CASSFGLAGGLWEQYF
TRBV7-9	-	TRBJ1-4	-	TGTGCCAGCAGCTCTACCGAGGCAACTAATGAAAAACTGTTTTTT	CASSSTEATNEKLFF
TRBV10-1	TRBD1	TRBJ2-5	once	TGCGCCAGCAGTGAGGGACAGGGGAACCAAGAGACCCAGTACTTC	CASSEGQGNQETQYF
TRBV11-2	TRBD2	TRBJ2-1	few	TGTGCCAGCAGCTTCTCACTAGCGGGGGGGATGAATGAGCAGTTCTTC	CASSFSLAGGMNEQFF
TRBV10-2	-	TRBJ1-5	-	TGCGCCAGCAGTGAAAGGGGCGAGCAGCCCCAGCATTTT	CASSERGEQPQHF
TRBV10-3	-	TRBJ1-1	-	TGTGCCATCAGTGCCCTTTTGACAGGCCAAGGGGCTTTCTTT	CAISALLTGQGAFF
TRBV28	-	TRBJ1-4	-	TGTGCCAGCAGTTTATGGGAGACTAATGAAAAACTGTTTTTT	CASSLWETNEKLFF
TRBV19	TRBD1	TRBJ2-5	-	TGTGCCAGTAGTCCCGGACAGGGACCAGAGACCCAGTACTTC	CASSPGQGPETQYF
TRBV7-9	TRBD1	TRBJ2-7	-	TGTGCCAGCAGTTGGGACAGGGGTAGAGAGCAGTACTTC	CASSWDRGREQYF
TRBV10-3	TRBD1	TRBJ1-2	-	TGTGCCATCAGTGAGTCGCTAGGAAGACAGGGGGGTGGCTACACCTTC	CAISESLGRQGGGYTF
TRBV7-7	-	TRBJ1-1	-	TGTGCCAGCAGCTTAGCCGAGAACACTGAAGCTTTCTTT	CASSLAENTEAFF
TRBV30	TRBD1	TRBJ1-2	-	TGTGCCTGGAGCGCGTGGGACAGGGGGCGCGACTATGGCTACACCTTC	CAWSAWDRGRDYGYTF
TRBV7-9	-	TRBJ2-5	-	TGTGCCAGCAGCCGCGCGGGGTCCGAGACCCAGTACTTC	CASSRAGSETQYF
TRBV7-2	TRBD2	TRBJ2-5	-	TGTGCCAGCAGCTTAGGCGGGGGGGCCGGTGGGACCCAGTACTTC	CASSLGGGAGGTQYF
TRBV2	TRBD1	TRBJ2-3	-	TGTGCCAGCAGCCAGGGACAGGGTGGTGGAACAGATACGCAGTATTTT	CASSQGQGGGTDTQYF
TRBV7-2	TRBD1	TRBJ2-3	-	TGTGCCAGCAGCGTAACAGGGGCAGATACGCAGTATTTT	CASSVTGADTQYF